This T cell receptor beta chain is from a study of CXCR3-negative and CXCR3-positive naive CD8 T cells. Via 5' RACE with UMI labels, TRB cDNA libraries were prepared. With the 5' RACE reads reprocessed, TCRdb shows one record per CDR3 protein and no DNA. The sample's table shows fewer than 90,000 distinct CDR3 sequences. The CDR3 is 13 amino acids. CDR1 and CDR2 from the germline V gene are SQVTM and ANQGSEA. As to this clonotype: As yet, its antigen is unknown.

Study outcomes and limitations: More hydrophobic TRB CDR3s were found in CXCR3-positive naive cells than in CXCR3-negative naive cells.

The chain employs TRBV29-1 and TRBJ1-2; the TCRdb D gene call, TRBD1, has no DNA to confirm it. This TCR derives from a human donor in good health. Some clones in this sample may be carry-over from other donors' samples. Sample: naive CXCR3+ CD8+ T cells from blood. The subset was: CD45RO-CCR7+CD27+CD95- naive CD8+ T cells expressing CXCR3 (TNR3+). CDR3 residues: CSVLRGYTSGYTF.